This T cell receptor (beta chain) stems from a study of early T cells in non-severe SARS-CoV-2 infection. Study summary: Sequenced bulk RNA came from whole blood that was unsorted, and chains were unpaired.

TCRdb ran MiXCR on the 5' RACE reads and lists one entry per CDR3 protein. Here the sample spans about 28,000 distinct CDR3 sequences, 5.5% to 7.5% being singletons. J lost 0 bases, V lost 5 bases, and 3 bases had no gene match. This CDR3 is built from 15 residues. Germline CDR1 reads MGHDK; CDR2 reads SYGVNS. This clonotype was observed a few times. The sequences come from whole blood, collected at baseline. This sequence was found in an adult who was a healthcare worker with PCR-confirmed SARS-CoV-2 infection or an uninfected control (not recorded which). The rearrangement joins TRBV25-1 to TRBJ2-1; 8 bases are shared with TRBD1. In nucleotides, the CDR3 is TGTGCCAGCAGTTCCAGGGGGCCCTCCTACAATGAGCAGTTCTTC. As protein: CASSSRGPSYNEQFF.